The TCR beta chain under discussion was sequenced for a study of cytotoxic CD8 clonotypes in ibrutinib-treated CLL. Study context: Responses comprised 24 partial and 2 complete; at median about 68 months, 14 remained remitted and about twelve progressed.

The V gene's germline CDR1 is LNHDA and CDR2 SQIVND (reference sequence). V was trimmed by 6 bases and J by 2 bases, leaving 14 bases between them. The CDR3 is 14 residues long. Sequencing used immunoSEQ multiplex PCR; TCRdb keeps in-frame clones, though not all of them. The data show over 120,000 clones, with about 79% seen just once and around 13% held by the top ten. The origin of this receptor is a human donor with chronic lymphocytic leukemia. The rearrangement links TRBV19 to TRBJ2-7; a weak D match, TRBD2 (6 bases). Sample: PBMCs, taken after 12 months of ibrutinib treatment. The CDR3 here is CASRISGSAYEQYF. The CDR3 DNA reads as TGTGCCAGTAGGATCAGCGGGTCAGCCTACGAGCAGTACTTC.